These 8 T cell receptor beta chains came from one sample sequenced in a study of blood T cells in healthy people across ages (dated by TCRdb to about 2015). Libraries were prepared through 5' RACE. For sequencing, an Illumina HiSeq 2500 was employed. A second about 7 to 12 cycle PCR used a sample-barcoded 5' primer and a J-beta primer mix. The raw public reads went through TCRdb reprocessing: fastp at Q25, MiXCR clone calling, in-frame beta chains kept. Rows with a matching CDR3 protein are joined into one entry that keeps the most common DNA and genes. The sample has around 800,000 distinct CDR3 sequences on record, roughly 44% of them singletons. Jointly, the top ten make up around 18% of the sample. Sequenced: blood. These TCRs come from a man aged 55 to 69 in good health.

This clonotype was picked up a small number of times. V gene TRBV15 combines with J gene TRBJ2-5; 10 nucleotides align to TRBD2. CDR3 size: 17 residues. The germline gives CDR1 LNHNV, CDR2 YYDKDF (reference sequence). Losses at the gene ends were 2 bases for V and 0 bases for J; bases not matched to a gene: 6. The CDR3 loop is CATSRSTSGTYQETQYF. The CDR3 DNA reads TGTGCCACCAGCAGATCTACTAGCGGGACCTACCAAGAGACCCAGTACTTC.

The chain links TRBV7-9 to TRBJ2-5; D is unclear. The CDR3 totals 12 residues. Per the germline V gene, CDR1 is SEHNR and CDR2 is FQNEAQ (reference sequence). The V and J ends lost 6 bases and 11 bases respectively, with 16 bases between them. The DNA for the CDR3 is TGTGCCAGCAGGCAAATGGGAAATGAGCAGTACTTC. This sequence encodes CASRQMGNEQYF.

The chain carries TRBV4-1 and TRBJ2-3, with TRBD1 matching 8 bases. J was trimmed by 4 bases and V by 2 bases; bases with no gene match: 8. CDR3 length: 16 residues. Germline V gene data show CDR1 as MGHRA and CDR2 as YSYEKL. The CDR3 DNA follows: TGCGCCAGCAGCCAAAGGCCAGGGGGCAAATCAGATACGCAGTATTTT. Amino acid sequence: CASSQRPGGKSDTQYF.

The chain is built from TRBV20-1 and TRBJ1-2; D possibly corresponds to TRBD1 (5 bases). The CDR3 spans 16 residues. The germline V gene encodes CDR1 DFQATT and CDR2 SNEGSKA (reference sequence). Between the trimmed V and J ends, which lost 0 bases and 3 bases, there was a span of 17 bases. The CDR3 coding sequence is TGCAGTGCTAGAGATAAGTCTGGGCAGGGCGACTATGGCTACACCTTC. It codes for CSARDKSGQGDYGYTF.

This clonotype was detected many times. The chain has TRBV25-1 and TRBJ2-1; D possibly corresponds to TRBD2 (6 bases). Per the germline V gene, CDR1 is MGHDK and CDR2 is SYGVNS. Trimming shortened V by 4 bases and J by 3 bases, and 10 bases separated the two germline ends. The CDR3 is 14 amino acids. CDR3 sequence (DNA): TGTGCCAGCAGTGGTGCGGGGTTCTACAATGAGCAGTTCTTC. It specifies CASSGAGFYNEQFF.

The chain carries TRBV7-9 and TRBJ2-1; D may be TRBD2 (5 bases). V lost 10 bases and J lost 4, with 8 bases in between. Germline V lookup: CDR1 SEHNR, CDR2 FQNEAQ (reference sequence). CDR3 length: 11 amino acids. The CDR3 reads CATGVYNEQFF. The CDR3 nucleotides are TGTGCCACCGGGGTTTACAATGAGCAGTTCTTC.

V usage is TRBV11-2 and J usage is TRBJ2-3; no firm D call. V lost 2 bases and J lost 0, with 12 bases in between. This CDR3 spans 16 amino acids. Germline V gene sequence: CDR1 SGHAT, CDR2 FQNNGV. CDR3 nucleotide sequence: TGTGCCAGCAGCTTATTCTTTACAGCTAGCACAGATACGCAGTATTTT. Its protein product is CASSLFFTASTDTQYF.

Here the CDR3 reads CASSSIGTGLNPSATDTQYF. CDR3 DNA: TGTGCCAGCAGCAGTATTGGGACAGGGCTTAATCCCTCGGCAACGGATACGCAGTATTTT. The V and J genes are TRBV7-9 and TRBJ2-3; the match to TRBD1 covers 9 bases. J was trimmed by 6 bases and V by 5 bases; bases with no gene match: 24. Per the germline V gene, CDR1 is SEHNR and CDR2 is FQNEAQ (reference sequence). This CDR3 has 20 amino acids.